A single sample gave rise to the 27 T cell receptor beta chains below, sequenced in a study of shared clonotypes between healthy human individuals. Positively selected for CCR7, the CD45RO-negative cells used as naive CD8 cells excluded terminally differentiated effector memory CD45RA+ cells. Libraries were prepared by immunoSEQ multiplex PCR; TCRdb keeps only in-frame clonotypes and omits some of them. The table records about 2.1 million clones, just over 90% of them present only once. The sample was naive CD8+ T cells from PBMCs. These TCRs come from a man younger than 35 in good health. Some clones in this sample may be carry-over from other donors' samples.

To note about this clone: In the same sample, other DNA sequences code for this CDR3. The chain recombines TRBV18 with TRBJ2-1, with TRBD2 matching over 14 bases. J lost 4 bases, V lost 3 bases, and 5 bases had no gene match. Germline V gives CDR1 KGHSH, CDR2 LQKENI. This CDR3 spans 17 amino acids. CDR3 sequence reads: CASSPPGLAGVYNEQFF. As DNA, the CDR3 is TGTGCCAGCTCACCCCCGGGACTAGCGGGAGTGTACAATGAGCAGTTCTTC.

The CDR3 DNA reads as TGTGCCAGCAGCTTACCGGGGACTAGCGGGAGAACAGCCTACAATGAGCAGTTCTTC. Its translation: CASSLPGTSGRTAYNEQFF. V gene TRBV7-6 combines with J gene TRBJ2-1, with 14 bases aligning to TRBD2. Germline V gene sequence: CDR1 SGHVS, CDR2 FNYEAQ. The trim removed 2 bases at V and 2 bases at J, leaving 8 bases unmatched. The CDR3 has 19 residues.

The table lists this clone with a count of one. The V and J genes are TRBV5-6 and TRBJ2-5; 7 bases line up with TRBD2. The germline V gene encodes CDR1 SGHDT and CDR2 YYEEEE. The CDR3 runs 16 residues. After removal of 1 base from V and 3 bases from J, the junction contained 9 bases not matched to a gene. CDR3 sequence (DNA): TGTGCCAGCAGCTTGATGACTAGCAGCTGGAAAGAGACCCAGTACTTC. It translates to CASSLMTSSWKETQYF.

V and J are TRBV19 and TRBJ2-3; a weak D match, TRBD2 (6 bases). This CDR3 contains 14 residues. CDR1 and CDR2 from the germline V gene are LNHDA and SQIVND (reference sequence). Trimming left V 5 bases short and J 2 bases short, with 11 bases between. The CDR3 spells CASSAGMYTDTQYF. The CDR3, as DNA: TGTGCCAGTAGTGCGGGAATGTACACAGATACGCAGTATTTT.

In regard to this clone: The identical CDR3 is also encoded by other nucleotide sequences in the sample. This sequence joins TRBV20-1 and TRBJ2-7; D is unresolved. Germline V gene data show CDR1 as DFQATT and CDR2 as SNEGSKA (reference sequence). The CDR3 spans 11 residues. Trimming removed 3 bases from V and 3 bases from J, with 6 bases in between. CDR3 in DNA: TGCAGTGCTAGTGACGGCTACGAGCAGTACTTC. Amino acid sequence: CSASDGYEQYF.

CDR3 protein: CASRFSGYEQYF. CDR3 sequence (DNA): TGTGCCAGCAGATTCTCAGGTTACGAGCAGTACTTC. The chain carries TRBV28 and TRBJ2-7; D call uncertain. Germline lookup yields CDR1 MDHEN and CDR2 SYDVKM. The CDR3 has 12 amino acids. Trimming cost V 6 bases and J 4 bases, with 10 bases left between them.

In its sample, this clone was seen a few times. The chain joins TRBV10-3 to TRBJ2-2; D is perhaps TRBD1 (5 bases). V gave up 2 bases and J gave up 0 bases, with 10 bases separating them. CDR3 length: 16 residues. Germline CDR1 and CDR2: ENHRY and SYGVKD. The CDR3 DNA sequence: TGTGCCATCAGTGAGCTCGGACACCCGAACACCGGGGAGCTGTTTTTT. It translates to CAISELGHPNTGELFF.

The chain employs TRBV27 and TRBJ2-3; D is tentatively TRBD1 or TRBD2 (5 bases each). Trimming stripped 5 bases from V and 8 bases from J, with 14 bases between. Per germline, CDR1 MNHEY and CDR2 SMNVEV (reference sequence). This CDR3 region has 13 residues. The CDR3 reads CASSPIKGSTQYF. The DNA for the CDR3 is TGTGCCAGCAGTCCCATAAAGGGGAGTACGCAGTATTTT.

This chain uses TRBV9 with TRBJ2-3; D is uncertain. Between the trimmed V and J ends, which lost 4 bases and 4 bases, there was a span of 13 bases. The CDR3 runs 14 residues. In germline, CDR1 is SGDLS, CDR2 YYNGEE. The CDR3 DNA sequence: TGTGCCAGCAGCCCGAACGATTTCCCAGATACGCAGTATTTT. It yields the protein CASSPNDFPDTQYF.

This clone has just a few counts. V usage is TRBV29-1 and J usage is TRBJ1-1; TRBD1 is a possible D gene (5 bases). With 0 bases removed from V and 4 bases from J, the gap between germline ends came to 12 bases. Germline V CDR1 and CDR2: SQVTM, ANQGSEA. The CDR3 is made up of 14 amino acids. The CDR3 sequence: CSVEERRGATEAFF. CDR3 DNA: TGCAGCGTTGAAGAAAGGAGGGGCGCCACTGAAGCTTTCTTT.

The V gene is TRBV29-1, the J gene TRBJ2-5, with D possibly TRBD2 on 5 matching bases. The J call could be wrong; TRBJ2-7 is a better fit for the DNA end. In germline, CDR1 is SQVTM, CDR2 ANQGSEA. The CDR3 contains 13 residues. CDR3 sequence reads: CSAMGGLGYEQYF. CDR3 DNA: TGCAGCGCCATGGGCGGGCTGGGGTACGAGCAGTACTTC.

A single count supports this clone. This chain links TRBV4-1 with TRBJ2-7, with 11 nucleotides matching TRBD1. CDR1 is MGHRA, CDR2 YSYEKL, per germline. Trimming took 3 bases from V and 6 from J; bases not matched to a gene: 7. The CDR3 extends over 15 amino acids. For the CDR3, the DNA is TGCGCCAGCAGCCACCGACCGGGACAGGGGGTCGAGCAGTACTTC. It translates to CASSHRPGQGVEQYF.

V gene TRBV19 combines with J gene TRBJ2-1; TRBD1 matches 7 bases. With V trimmed by 6 bases and J by 10 bases, 18 bases remained unmatched. Germline assignment: CDR1 LNHDA and CDR2 SQIVND (reference sequence). The CDR3 has 16 amino acids. The CDR3 spells CASSTQNRGASREQFF. CDR3 nucleotides: TGTGCCAGTAGCACCCAGAACAGGGGAGCATCAAGGGAGCAGTTCTTC.

Concerning this clone itself: One junction end does not reproduce the germline sequence, and a read error may be involved. The genes are TRBV30 and TRBJ1-3; no reliable D call. The V gene's germline CDR1 is GTSNPN and CDR2 SVGIG (reference sequence). There are 14 residues in the CDR3. CDR3 bases: TGTGCCTGGAGTGTACCTATATTATCGACCGATGAGCATTTT. This translates into CAWSVPILSTDEHF. Together with reference TRBV30 and TRBJ1-3, the CDR3 gives the full variable domain: SQTIHQWPATLVQPVGSPLSLECTVEGTSNPNLYWYRQAAGRGLQLLFYSVGIGQISSEVPQNLSASRPQDRQFILSSKKLLLSDSGFYLCAWSVPILSTDEHFGEGSWLTVV.

The chain employs TRBV7-9 and TRBJ2-2; possibly TRBD2 for D (6 bases). The germline gives CDR1 SEHNR, CDR2 FQNEAQ (reference sequence). V was pared by 4 bases and J by 6 bases, with 15 bases between. The CDR3 consists of 15 residues. The CDR3 is CASSWWDSTAGELFF. DNA of the CDR3: TGTGCCAGCAGCTGGTGGGACTCCACCGCCGGGGAGCTGTTTTTT.

As for this clone: The same CDR3 arises from other DNA sequences in this sample as well. The chain recombines TRBV19 with TRBJ2-7; unclear D gene. This CDR3 contains 13 residues. Germline V gene data show CDR1 as LNHDA and CDR2 as SQIVND (reference sequence). The ends were cut back, 3 bases at V and 6 bases at J, with 12 bases in the middle. The CDR3 loop is CASSIPPGGEQYF. The CDR3 region has the DNA TGTGCCAGTAGTATTCCCCCGGGCGGCGAGCAGTACTTC.

The chain employs TRBV5-4 and TRBJ1-3, with D uncertain. Germline V gene data show CDR1 as SGHNT and CDR2 as YYREEE (reference sequence). This CDR3 contains 14 residues. V lost 2 bases to trimming and J lost 2 bases, with 8 bases between them. CDR3 protein: CASSFAETGNTIYF. CDR3 nucleotide sequence: TGTGCCAGCAGCTTCGCGGAGACTGGAAACACCATATATTTT.

The CDR3: CASSELTGSDTEAFF. Here the CDR3 DNA reads TGTGCCAGCAGTGAATTAACAGGGTCGGACACTGAAGCTTTCTTT. V and J are TRBV25-1 and TRBJ1-1; weak D call: TRBD1 (6 bases). Germline V CDR1 and CDR2: MGHDK, SYGVNS. Trimming shortened V by 1 base and J by 3 bases, and 12 bases separated the two germline ends. The CDR3 sequence is 15 residues long.

V is TRBV7-9 and J is TRBJ1-1; 9 bases fit TRBD1. The CDR3 spans 13 residues. The germline V gene has CDR1 SEHNR and CDR2 FQNEAQ (reference sequence). With 5 bases clipped from V and 12 bases from J, the junction kept 10 bases outside the gene matches. The CDR3 coding sequence is TGTGCCAGCAGCCCACCCGGGGACAGGGCGACTTTCTTT. Protein: CASSPPGDRATFF.

The chain recombines TRBV27 with TRBJ2-2; D may match TRBD1 or TRBD2 (5 bases each). CDR3 length: 13 residues. CDR1 is MNHEY and CDR2 is SMNVEV in the germline V gene (reference sequence). Trimming took off 10 bases at V and 5 bases at J, with 14 bases between the two ends. The CDR3 protein is CATYERGTGELFF. Written as DNA, the CDR3 is TGTGCCACTTACGAGAGGGGTACCGGGGAGCTGTTTTTT.

The rearrangement links TRBV23-1 to TRBJ2-5; D ambiguous. TRBV23-1 is labeled an ORF, and its function is uncertain. Trimming took off 6 bases at V and 1 base at J, with 24 bases between the two ends. This CDR3 has 18 residues. DNA of the CDR3: TGCGCCAGCAGGCCCCTGTGGGTGCGGAACCCCTTCCAAGAGACCCAGTACTTC. Residues: CASRPLWVRNPFQETQYF.

This clone was counted once. This rearrangement joins TRBV6-1 to TRBJ2-1; no definite D call. The CDR3 is 16 residues long. V was trimmed by 4 bases and J by 9 bases, leaving 22 bases between them. Germline V gives CDR1 MNHNS, CDR2 SASEGT. The CDR3 region is CASSVTVSQVEGEQFF. The CDR3 nucleotides read TGTGCCAGCAGTGTCACTGTATCGCAGGTAGAAGGTGAGCAGTTCTTC.

This rearrangement joins TRBV4-1 to TRBJ2-7; 11 bases map to TRBD2. Trimming at V came to 6 bases and at J to 6 bases, leaving 10 bases not matched to a gene. Germline CDR1 is MGHRA and CDR2 is YSYEKL. The CDR3 covers 15 residues. The CDR3 spells CASSFSGRAVGEQYF. The CDR3 region has the DNA TGCGCCAGCAGTTTTAGCGGGAGGGCCGTGGGCGAGCAGTACTTC.

This chain connects TRBV2 to TRBJ2-2, with D possibly TRBD1 on 6 matching bases. With 7 bases removed from V and 4 bases from J, the gap between germline ends came to 16 bases. CDR3 length: 15 amino acids. Germline loops: CDR1 SNHLY, CDR2 FYNNEI. CDR3 DNA: TGTGCCAGCATCGGCAGGGGCCCTACCACCGGGGAGCTGTTTTTT. It specifies CASIGRGPTTGELFF.

The rearrangement joins TRBV28 to TRBJ2-7; D uncertain. V dropped 3 bases and J dropped 5 bases, with 14 bases sitting between them. The V gene's germline CDR1 is MDHEN and CDR2 SYDVKM. The CDR3 is 14 residues long. The CDR3 reads CASSFKSVQDEQYF. The CDR3 coding sequence is TGTGCCAGCAGTTTCAAATCAGTCCAGGACGAGCAGTACTTC.

V and J are TRBV27 and TRBJ1-3; a weak D match, TRBD1 (5 bases). V was pared by 5 bases and J by 0 bases, with 11 bases between. CDR1 and CDR2 (germline): MNHEY, SMNVEV (reference sequence). There are 15 residues in the CDR3. CDR3 amino acids: CASSQGWSSGNTIYF. The CDR3 DNA follows: TGTGCCAGCAGTCAGGGATGGAGCTCTGGAAACACCATATATTTT.

The rearrangement uses TRBV19 and TRBJ2-2, with D possibly being TRBD2 (6 bases). The V and J ends lost 5 bases and 7 bases respectively, with 14 bases between them. The CDR3 is made up of 14 amino acids. Looked up from germline, CDR1 is LNHDA and CDR2 is SQIVND (reference sequence). The DNA for the CDR3 is TGTGCCAGTAGTTTCCGGGGAGGTGGCGGGGAGCTGTTTTTT. This encodes CASSFRGGGGELFF.